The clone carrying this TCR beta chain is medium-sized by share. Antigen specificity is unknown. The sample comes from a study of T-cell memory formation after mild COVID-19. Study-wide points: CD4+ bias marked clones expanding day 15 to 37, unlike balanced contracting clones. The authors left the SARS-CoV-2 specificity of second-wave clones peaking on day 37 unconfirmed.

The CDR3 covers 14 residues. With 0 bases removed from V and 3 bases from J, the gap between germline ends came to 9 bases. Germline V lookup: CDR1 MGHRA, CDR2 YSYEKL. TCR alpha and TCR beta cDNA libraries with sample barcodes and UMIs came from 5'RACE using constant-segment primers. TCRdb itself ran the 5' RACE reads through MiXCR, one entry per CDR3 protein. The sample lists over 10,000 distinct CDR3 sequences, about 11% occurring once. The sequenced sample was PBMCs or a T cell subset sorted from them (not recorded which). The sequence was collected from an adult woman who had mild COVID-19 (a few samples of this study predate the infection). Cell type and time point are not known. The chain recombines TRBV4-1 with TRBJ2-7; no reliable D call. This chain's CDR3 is CASSQELWGYEQYF. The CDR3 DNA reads TGCGCCAGCAGCCAAGAACTGTGGGGCTACGAGCAGTACTTC.